This is a list of T cell receptor beta chains from one sample in a study of cytomegalovirus exposure and HLA in healthy donors. Libraries were prepared by immunoSEQ multiplex PCR; TCRdb keeps only in-frame clonotypes and omits some of them. The sample has more than 80,000 clones, 70% to 75% seen once; the top ten hold roughly 2.8%. Sequencing was done on a sample of PBMCs. These receptors were collected from a female donor in good health and CMV-seronegative. Each CDR3 is given with its conserved first and last residue. The D gene is left open where the match is weak. Some rows have no size entry. The others give once, few or many, or a class for an expanded clone.

clone size | J gene | D gene | V gene | CDR3 DNA | CDR3 protein
NA | TRBJ2-5 | NA | TRBV29-1 | TGCAGCGTTGCTAACAGGGCCCAGGGGACCCAGTACTTC | CSVANRAQGTQYF
NA | TRBJ2-7 | TRBD1 | TRBV29-1 | TGCAGCGTTGACTCCGGGACAGACTACGAGCAGTACTTC | CSVDSGTDYEQYF
NA | TRBJ1-5 | NA | TRBV4-1 | TGCGCCAGCAGCCCGGGCCGCGGGAATCAGCCCCAGCATTTT | CASSPGRGNQPQHF
NA | TRBJ1-2 | TRBD1 | TRBV19 | TGTGCCAGTAGCCAGGGGGCTAACTATGGCTACACCTTC | CASSQGANYGYTF
NA | TRBJ2-2 | NA | TRBV15 | TGTGCCACCGGGCCTCAGGGAAACACCGGGGAGCTGTTTTTT | CATGPQGNTGELFF
NA | TRBJ1-5 | NA | TRBV6-1 | TGTGCCAGCAGTGAGAGCAACAATCAGCCCCAGCATTTT | CASSESNNQPQHF
NA | TRBJ1-5 | NA | TRBV6-6 | TGTGCCAGCAGTTACGATCAGGTTGGGCGGCCCCAGCATTTT | CASSYDQVGRPQHF
NA | TRBJ2-7 | TRBD1 | TRBV28 | TGTGCCAGCAGTCTCACCGGGACAGGGCTAAGCGAGCAGTACTTC | CASSLTGTGLSEQYF
NA | TRBJ2-3 | NA | TRBV9 | TGTGCCAGCAGCGTAGGGGGACTTTCTAGCACAGATACGCAGTATTTT | CASSVGGLSSTDTQYF
once | TRBJ2-1 | NA | TRBV9 | TGTGCCAGCAGCGTAGCGGTGGTAAGTTACAATGAGCAGTTCTTC | CASSVAVVSYNEQFF
NA | TRBJ2-3 | NA | TRBV7-2 | TGTGCCAGCAGCTTAGGTCCTAGTCCACCAGATACGCAGTATTTT | CASSLGPSPPDTQYF
NA | TRBJ1-1 | NA | TRBV7-3 | TGTGCCAGCAGCTTCTCCAGAAACACTGAAGCTTTCTTT | CASSFSRNTEAFF
NA | TRBJ1-1 | TRBD1 | TRBV30 | TGTGCCTGGATACCCAAGGGGGCTTACACTGAAGCTTTCTTT | CAWIPKGAYTEAFF
NA | TRBJ2-1 | TRBD2 | TRBV30 | TGTGCCTGGAGTGCCCGGACTAGCGGGAGTAGTGAGCAGTTCTTC | CAWSARTSGSSEQFF
once | TRBJ2-2 | NA | TRBV5-5 | TGTGCCAGCAGCGCGGACTCGAACACCGGGGAGCTGTTTTTT | CASSADSNTGELFF
NA | TRBJ1-2 | TRBD1 | TRBV6-1 | TGTGCCAGCAGGGAAGGGGGACAGGAGCGCTACACCTTC | CASREGGQERYTF
NA | TRBJ1-1 | TRBD1 | TRBV28 | TGTGCCAGCAGTTTAGCAGGGGGTGACACTGAAGCTTTCTTT | CASSLAGGDTEAFF
NA | TRBJ2-1 | TRBD2 | TRBV2 | TGTGCCAGCGGGGGGACTAGCGGGAGCCTCTACAATGAGCAGTTCTTC | CASGGTSGSLYNEQFF
once | TRBJ2-3 | TRBD2 | TRBV2 | TGTGCCAGCAGTTTTAGCGGGAGTTCAGATACGCAGTATTTT | CASSFSGSSDTQYF
few | TRBJ2-1 | TRBD2 | TRBV5-1 | TGCGCCAGCAGCCTACTTAGCGGGAGGGCCGTGGAGCAGTTCTTC | CASSLLSGRAVEQFF
few | TRBJ1-1 | NA | TRBV19 | TGTGCCAGTTGTCCACTTCGGGGCACTGAAGCTTTCTTT | CASCPLRGTEAFF
NA | TRBJ2-7 | NA | TRBV28 | TGTGCCAGCAGTTTCCCCCGGGAGTTTTACGAGCAGTACTTC | CASSFPREFYEQYF
few | TRBJ2-2 | TRBD1 | TRBV6-5 | TGTGCCAGCAGTAACAGGGGGGACACCGGGGAGCTGTTTTTT | CASSNRGDTGELFF
NA | TRBJ1-1 | TRBD1 | TRBV9 | TGTGCCAGCAGCGAGACAGGGGGCTTCGCTGAAGCTTTCTTT | CASSETGGFAEAFF
NA | TRBJ2-2 | NA | TRBV9 | TGTGCCAGCAGCGTCGAGTTTTCCGGGGAGCTGTTTTTT | CASSVEFSGELFF
few | TRBJ1-3 | NA | TRBV6-1 | TGTGCCAGCAGTGAAGTGGGGGGTTCAGGAAACACCATATATTTT | CASSEVGGSGNTIYF
NA | TRBJ1-4 | NA | TRBV6-4 | TGTGCCAGCAGTCTGACAGGACAATCTAATGAAAAACTGTTTTTT | CASSLTGQSNEKLFF
NA | TRBJ2-2 | NA | TRBV7-6 | TGTGCCAGCAGCTTACCGGGGTCGGACACCGGGGAGCTGTTTTTT | CASSLPGSDTGELFF
NA | TRBJ2-3 | TRBD2 | TRBV7-8 | TGTGCCAGCAGGTCGGGACTAGCGGAATCAGATACGCAGTATTTT | CASRSGLAESDTQYF
NA | TRBJ2-7 | NA | TRBV10-2 | TGCGCCAGCAGTGAGTCCAGCGTTTACGAGCAGTACTTC | CASSESSVYEQYF
NA | TRBJ2-7 | TRBD2 | TRBV7-8 | TGTGCCAGCAGCTTATCTAGCGGTAGCTCCTACGAGCAGTACTTC | CASSLSSGSSYEQYF
once | TRBJ2-3 | NA | TRBV18 | TGTGCCAGCTCACCTCGGGACAGACTAGCAGATACGCAGTATTTT | CASSPRDRLADTQYF
NA | TRBJ2-5 | NA | TRBV18 | TGTGCCAGCTCACCACCGCTCCGGTACCAAGAGACCCAGTACTTC | CASSPPLRYQETQYF
NA | TRBJ2-7 | TRBD1 | TRBV27 | TGTGCCAGCAGAATCCGGACAGGGGGCGCCTACGAGCAGTACTTC | CASRIRTGGAYEQYF
NA | TRBJ2-1 | TRBD2 | TRBV13 | TGTGCCAGCAGCCAAGGGACTAGACTGCGCAATGAGCAGTTCTTC | CASSQGTRLRNEQFF
NA | TRBJ1-5 | NA | TRBV6-5 | TGTGCCAGCATTAAGACAGTCCGCAATCAGCCCCAGCATTTT | CASIKTVRNQPQHF
NA | TRBJ1-2 | TRBD1 | TRBV2 | TGTGCCAGCATGGGATCCCGGGACAGAATTAACTATGGCTACACCTTC | CASMGSRDRINYGYTF
NA | TRBJ2-3 | NA | TRBV25-1 | TGTGCCAGCAGTCCGAAGAGCGCCGACGCGGATACGCAGTATTTT | CASSPKSADADTQYF
NA | TRBJ2-3 | TRBD2 | TRBV9 | TGTGCCAGCAGCGTACATTCCGGCGGGAGGGCCCCAGATACGCAGTATTTT | CASSVHSGGRAPDTQYF
NA | TRBJ2-6 | TRBD1 | TRBV18 | TGTGCCAGCTCACCCTTGTCGACAGGGACTGGGGCCAACGTCCTGACTTTC | CASSPLSTGTGANVLTF
once | TRBJ1-1 | NA | TRBV7-3 | TGTGCCAGCAGCTTAGGAGGGGCAGCAGCTTTCTTT | CASSLGGAAAFF
NA | TRBJ2-5 | TRBD1 | TRBV5-1 | TGCGCCAGCAGCGGAACCGGGACAGCACAAGAGACCCAGTACTTC | CASSGTGTAQETQYF
few | TRBJ2-5 | TRBD2 | TRBV11-2 | TGTGCCAGCAGCCGGGGGGTCCAAGAGACCCAGTACTTC | CASSRGVQETQYF
once | TRBJ2-7 | NA | TRBV9 | TGTGCCAGCAGCGTAGAGGGCGGGGCCTACGAGCAGTACTTC | CASSVEGGAYEQYF
NA | TRBJ1-4 | NA | TRBV28 | TGTGCCAGCAGGCAAGGCCGTAGGGGACTTCCTGAAAAACTGTTTTTT | CASRQGRRGLPEKLFF
few | TRBJ1-2 | NA | TRBV6-1 | TGTGCCAGCAGTTCGGCGGGGAGGTACTATGGCTACACCTTC | CASSSAGRYYGYTF
NA | TRBJ2-3 | NA | TRBV21-1 | NA | CASVGQGTDTQYF
NA | TRBJ2-5 | TRBD2 | TRBV2 | TGTGCCAGCAGTGAGCGGAGTAGCGGGAGTGTTACGGAGACCCAGTACTTC | CASSERSSGSVTETQYF
few | TRBJ1-1 | NA | TRBV5-4 | TGTGCCAGCAGCTTGCATGCGGGGGACACTGAAGCTTTCTTT | CASSLHAGDTEAFF
NA | TRBJ2-3 | TRBD2 | TRBV25-1 | TGTGCCAGCAGGTCGGGAGGGGGGGCCACAGATACGCAGTATTTT | CASRSGGGATDTQYF
NA | TRBJ2-2 | NA | TRBV5-1 | TGCGCCAGCAGCGCCGGACTATCCGCGAACACCGGGGAGCTGTTTTTT | CASSAGLSANTGELFF
NA | TRBJ2-1 | TRBD2 | TRBV19 | TGTGCCAGTAGTATCTCTAGCGGGAGCAACAATGAGCAGTTCTTC | CASSISSGSNNEQFF
once | TRBJ2-3 | NA | TRBV2 | TGTGCCAGCAGGGGGGAGGTGGGGAGAGATACGCAGTATTTT | CASRGEVGRDTQYF
few | TRBJ2-5 | NA | TRBV7-6 | TGTGCCAGCAGCCCGCGGGGTTTCCAAGAGACCCAGTACTTC | CASSPRGFQETQYF
NA | TRBJ2-7 | TRBD1 | TRBV2 | TGTGCCAGCAGTGACCCGACAGGGAACTACGAGCAGTACTTC | CASSDPTGNYEQYF
NA | TRBJ1-1 | TRBD1 | TRBV6-5 | TGTGCCAGCAGTCGCACAGGGGTGGGGACTGAAGCTTTCTTT | CASSRTGVGTEAFF
NA | TRBJ1-5 | NA | TRBV10-2 | TGCGCCAGCAGTGAGGGCAGGGCAAGCAATCAGCCCCAGCATTTT | CASSEGRASNQPQHF
NA | TRBJ1-3 | NA | TRBV29-1 | TGCAGCGTTGGGGGGGTGCCTGGAAACACCATATATTTT | CSVGGVPGNTIYF
NA | TRBJ1-2 | TRBD1 | TRBV29-1 | TGCAGCGTTTCCCGGACAGGGGGTAATGGCTACACCTTC | CSVSRTGGNGYTF
NA | TRBJ2-7 | NA | TRBV7-8 | TGTGCCAGCAGCTTAGCGGAGGGTCTCTACGAGCAGTACTTC | CASSLAEGLYEQYF